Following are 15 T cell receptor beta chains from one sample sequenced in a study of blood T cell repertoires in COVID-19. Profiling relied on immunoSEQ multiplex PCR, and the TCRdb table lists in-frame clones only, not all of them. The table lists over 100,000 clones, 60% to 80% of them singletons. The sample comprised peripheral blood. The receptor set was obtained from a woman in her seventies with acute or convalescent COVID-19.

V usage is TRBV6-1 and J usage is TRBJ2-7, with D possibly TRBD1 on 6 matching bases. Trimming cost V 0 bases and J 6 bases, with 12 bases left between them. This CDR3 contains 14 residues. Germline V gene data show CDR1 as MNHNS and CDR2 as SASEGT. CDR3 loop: CASSEARGNAEQYF. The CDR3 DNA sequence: TGTGCCAGCAGTGAAGCGAGGGGGAATGCCGAGCAGTACTTC.

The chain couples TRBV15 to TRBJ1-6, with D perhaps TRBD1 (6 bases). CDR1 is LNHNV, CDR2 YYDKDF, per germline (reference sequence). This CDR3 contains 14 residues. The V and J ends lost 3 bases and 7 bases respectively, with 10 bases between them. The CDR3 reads CATSRDSLNSPLHF. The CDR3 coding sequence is TGTGCCACCAGCAGGGACAGCTTAAATTCACCCCTCCACTTT.

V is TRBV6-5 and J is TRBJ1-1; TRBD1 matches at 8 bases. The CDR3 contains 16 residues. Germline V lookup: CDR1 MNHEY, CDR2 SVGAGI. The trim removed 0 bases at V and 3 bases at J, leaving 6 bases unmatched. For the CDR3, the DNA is TGTGCCAGCAGTTACTCGAGGACAGGGTCCTACACTGAAGCTTTCTTT. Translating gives CASSYSRTGSYTEAFF.

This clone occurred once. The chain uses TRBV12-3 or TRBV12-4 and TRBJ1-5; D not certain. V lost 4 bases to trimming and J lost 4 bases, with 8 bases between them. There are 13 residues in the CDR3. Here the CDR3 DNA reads TGTGCCAGCAGTTCCCAGACTAATCAGCCCCAGCATTTT. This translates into CASSSQTNQPQHF.

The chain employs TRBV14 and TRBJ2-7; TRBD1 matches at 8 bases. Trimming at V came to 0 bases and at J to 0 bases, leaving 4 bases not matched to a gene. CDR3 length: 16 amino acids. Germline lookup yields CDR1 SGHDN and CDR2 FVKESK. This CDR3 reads CASSQDGTGVSYEQYF. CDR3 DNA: TGTGCCAGCAGCCAAGATGGGACAGGCGTCTCCTACGAGCAGTACTTC.

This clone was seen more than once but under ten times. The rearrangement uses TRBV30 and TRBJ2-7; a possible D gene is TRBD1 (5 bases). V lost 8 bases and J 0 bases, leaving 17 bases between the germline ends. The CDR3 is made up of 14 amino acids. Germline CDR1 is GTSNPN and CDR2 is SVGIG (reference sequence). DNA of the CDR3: TGTGCCCAAGATCCCCCAGGACACTCCTACGAGCAGTACTTC. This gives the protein CAQDPPGHSYEQYF.

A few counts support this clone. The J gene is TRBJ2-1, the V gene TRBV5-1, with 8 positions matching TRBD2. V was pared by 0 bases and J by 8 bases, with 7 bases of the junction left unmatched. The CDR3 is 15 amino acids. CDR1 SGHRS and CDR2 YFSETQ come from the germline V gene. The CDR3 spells CASSLGGSGMDEQFF. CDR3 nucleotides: TGCGCCAGCAGCTTGGGAGGTAGCGGGATGGATGAGCAGTTCTTC.

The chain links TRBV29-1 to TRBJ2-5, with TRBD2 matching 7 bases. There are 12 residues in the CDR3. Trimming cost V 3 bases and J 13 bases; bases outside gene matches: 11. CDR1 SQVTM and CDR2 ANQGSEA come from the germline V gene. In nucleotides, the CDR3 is TGCAGCGTTGACGGCCTAGCGGCCTCGAGGTACTTC. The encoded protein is CSVDGLAASRYF.

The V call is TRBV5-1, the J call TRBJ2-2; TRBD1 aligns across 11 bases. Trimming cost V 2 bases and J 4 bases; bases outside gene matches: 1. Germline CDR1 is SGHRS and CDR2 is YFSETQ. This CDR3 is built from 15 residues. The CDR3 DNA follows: TGCGCCAGCAGCTTTGGGACAGGGGGCACCGGGGAGCTGTTTTTT. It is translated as CASSFGTGGTGELFF.

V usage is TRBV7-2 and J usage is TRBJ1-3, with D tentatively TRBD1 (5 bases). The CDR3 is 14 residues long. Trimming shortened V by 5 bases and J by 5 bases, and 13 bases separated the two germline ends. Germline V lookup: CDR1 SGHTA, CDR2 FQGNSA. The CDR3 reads CASSQGSPRNTIYF. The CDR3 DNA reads TGTGCCAGCAGCCAGGGAAGCCCGAGAAACACCATATATTTT.

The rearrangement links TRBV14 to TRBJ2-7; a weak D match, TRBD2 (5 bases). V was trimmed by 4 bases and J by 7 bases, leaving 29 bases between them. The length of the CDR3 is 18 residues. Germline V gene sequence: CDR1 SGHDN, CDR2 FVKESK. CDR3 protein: CASSRRESSFSTLEEQYF. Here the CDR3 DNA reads TGTGCCAGCAGCCGACGGGAATCGAGCTTCTCAACCTTGGAAGAGCAGTACTTC.

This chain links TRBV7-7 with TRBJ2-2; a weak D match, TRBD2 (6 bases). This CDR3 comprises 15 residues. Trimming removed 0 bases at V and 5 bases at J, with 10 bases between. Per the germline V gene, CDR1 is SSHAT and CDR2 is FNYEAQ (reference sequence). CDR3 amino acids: CASSLARAGTGELFF. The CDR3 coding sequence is TGTGCCAGCAGCTTAGCCAGGGCGGGGACCGGGGAGCTGTTTTTT.

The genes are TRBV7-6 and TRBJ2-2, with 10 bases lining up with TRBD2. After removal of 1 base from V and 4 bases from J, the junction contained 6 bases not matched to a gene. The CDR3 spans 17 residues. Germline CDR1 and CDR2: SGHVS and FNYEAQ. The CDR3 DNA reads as TGTGCCAGCAGCTTAGGGGCTAGCGGGGGCTTCACCGGGGAGCTGTTTTTT. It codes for CASSLGASGGFTGELFF.

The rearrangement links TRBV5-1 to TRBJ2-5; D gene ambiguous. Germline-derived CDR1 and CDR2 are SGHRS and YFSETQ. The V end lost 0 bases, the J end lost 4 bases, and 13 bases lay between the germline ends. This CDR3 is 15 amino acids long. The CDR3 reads CASSLDGDYPETQYF. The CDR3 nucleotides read TGCGCCAGCAGCTTGGACGGAGATTATCCAGAGACCCAGTACTTC.

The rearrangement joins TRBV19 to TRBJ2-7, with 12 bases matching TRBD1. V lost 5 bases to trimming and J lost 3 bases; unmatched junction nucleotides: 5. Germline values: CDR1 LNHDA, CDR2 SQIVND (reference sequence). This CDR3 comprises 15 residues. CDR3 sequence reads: CASSPGTGGYYEQYF. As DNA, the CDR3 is TGTGCCAGTAGTCCAGGGACAGGGGGCTACTACGAGCAGTACTTC.